The rows below give T cell receptor beta chains drawn from one sample of a study of control samples from healthy donors and cancer patients. The repertoire was sequenced with immunoSEQ multiplex PCR; TCRdb's copy has only in-frame clones and lacks some. The sample shows roughly 150,000 clones, about 86% of them seen only once. The specimen sequenced was blood. These receptors were collected from a man aged 18-30 years in good health. CDR3s include the opening cysteine and the closing phenylalanine or tryptophan. Each record gives: clone size, D gene, V gene, J gene, CDR3 protein, CDR3 DNA. A D gene is named only where the DNA matches it firmly. The listing skips clone size in some rows; elsewhere it reads once, few, many or a size class.

clone size: .; D gene: .; V gene: TRBV6-2/TRBV6-3; J gene: TRBJ2-1; CDR3 protein: CASSFPLGGQFF; CDR3 DNA: TGTGCCAGCAGTTTTCCCTTAGGCGGGCAGTTCTTC
clone size: .; D gene: .; V gene: TRBV5-6; J gene: TRBJ1-2; CDR3 protein: CASTRGGNYGYTF; CDR3 DNA: TGTGCCAGCACCCGAGGGGGGAACTATGGCTACACCTTC
clone size: .; D gene: .; V gene: TRBV6-1; J gene: TRBJ1-5; CDR3 protein: CASSEEGRGGTQHF; CDR3 DNA: TGTGCCAGCAGTGAAGAGGGCCGGGGAGGGACCCAGCATTTT
clone size: .; D gene: .; V gene: TRBV30; J gene: TRBJ1-4; CDR3 protein: CAWSYRLGREKLFF; CDR3 DNA: TGTGCCTGGAGCTACCGGCTGGGGCGGGAAAAACTGTTTTTT
clone size: .; D gene: TRBD1; V gene: TRBV20-1; J gene: TRBJ1-2; CDR3 protein: CSARQGNGYTF; CDR3 DNA: TGCAGTGCCCGACAGGGCAATGGCTACACCTTC
clone size: .; D gene: TRBD1; V gene: TRBV4-2; J gene: TRBJ1-6; CDR3 protein: CASSQVTGDNSPLHF; CDR3 DNA: TGTGCCAGCAGCCAGGTAACAGGGGATAATTCACCCCTCCACTTT
clone size: .; D gene: TRBD2; V gene: TRBV2; J gene: TRBJ2-7; CDR3 protein: CASRQGLAGGRYEQYF; CDR3 DNA: TGTGCCAGCAGGCAAGGACTAGCGGGGGGCCGGTACGAGCAGTACTTC
clone size: .; D gene: TRBD2; V gene: TRBV13; J gene: TRBJ2-3; CDR3 protein: CASSLASGGATDTQYF; CDR3 DNA: TGTGCCAGCAGCTTAGCCAGCGGGGGGGCCACAGATACGCAGTATTTT
clone size: once; D gene: TRBD1; V gene: TRBV6-5; J gene: TRBJ2-7; CDR3 protein: CASSYSRQGTHEQYF; CDR3 DNA: TGTGCCAGCAGTTACTCGAGACAGGGGACCCACGAGCAGTACTTC
clone size: .; D gene: .; V gene: TRBV3-1/TRBV3-2; J gene: TRBJ1-4; CDR3 protein: CASSQADSFFHLNEKLFF; CDR3 DNA: TGTGCCAGCAGCCAAGCGGACAGCTTCTTCCACTTAAATGAAAAACTGTTTTTT
clone size: .; D gene: .; V gene: TRBV3-1/TRBV3-2; J gene: TRBJ2-3; CDR3 protein: CASSPVAVTDTQYF; CDR3 DNA: TGTGCCAGCAGCCCCGTAGCCGTCACAGATACGCAGTATTTT
clone size: .; D gene: .; V gene: TRBV30; J gene: TRBJ1-1; CDR3 protein: CAWTTGTRNTEAFF; CDR3 DNA: TGTGCCTGGACGACGGGCACTCGGAACACTGAAGCTTTCTTT